The sequence of this T cell receptor beta chain was determined in a study of metastatic and nonmetastatic thyroid tumors. Study-level findings and limits: Benign nodules were reported to have significantly lower TCR beta diversity than malignant thyroid tumors, in blood and tumor.

In the original workflow: The authors used CDR3 differences across clinicopathological groups to build a distant-metastasis classifier for papillary thyroid cancer. Through MiXCR, TCRdb re-clonotyped the PCR reads. TCRdb assigned the V and J calls; the authors' analysis was not used. The sample consists of roughly 28,000 clones, roughly 20% of them appearing once. Unmatched junction bases numbered 7, after V lost 3 bases and J lost 5 bases. The CDR3 loop spans 15 amino acids. The V gene's germline CDR1 is MDHEN and CDR2 SYDVKM. Each patient came to thyroid surgery without any prior treatment (of any kind). Turning to this clone: Its matching antigen is unknown.

The V gene is TRBV28, the J gene TRBJ2-7; TRBD1 aligns across 10 bases. Sequenced material: blood. The receptor was isolated from a female donor with papillary thyroid cancer or a benign thyroid nodule (not recorded which). Some clones in this sample may be carry-over from other donors' samples. The CDR3 nucleotides read TGTGCCAGCAGTTTTACGGGACAGGGGTTAAACGAGCAGTACTTC. It yields the protein CASSFTGQGLNEQYF.